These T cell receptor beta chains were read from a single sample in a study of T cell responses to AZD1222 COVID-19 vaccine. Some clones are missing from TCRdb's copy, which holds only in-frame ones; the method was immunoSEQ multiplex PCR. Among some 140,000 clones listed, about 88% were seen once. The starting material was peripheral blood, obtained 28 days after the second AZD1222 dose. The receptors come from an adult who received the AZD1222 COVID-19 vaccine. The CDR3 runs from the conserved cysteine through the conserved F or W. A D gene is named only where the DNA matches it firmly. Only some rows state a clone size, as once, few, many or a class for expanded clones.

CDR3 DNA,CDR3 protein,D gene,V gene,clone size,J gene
TGTGCCAGCAGCCCACCCACCACTAGCGGGAGGGCCAATGAGCAGTTCTTC,CASSPPTTSGRANEQFF,TRBD2,TRBV9,-,TRBJ2-1
TGTGCCAGCAGCTTGGGAGGGGAGGAAAAACTGTTTTTT,CASSLGGEEKLFF,-,TRBV5-4,-,TRBJ1-4
TGTGCCAGCAGTCCCCTCTACTCCGGGGAGCTGTTTTTT,CASSPLYSGELFF,-,TRBV6-5,-,TRBJ2-2
TGTGCCACCAGCAGAGATTTCCCCCCGACGGGAGGAAACACCATATATTTT,CATSRDFPPTGGNTIYF,-,TRBV15,-,TRBJ1-3
TGTGCCTGTAATAGGGGGCAGAACACTGAAGCTTTCTTT,CACNRGQNTEAFF,TRBD1,TRBV30,-,TRBJ1-1
TGCGCCAGCAGTGAGGGGTCGGGTCAGCCCCAGCATTTT,CASSEGSGQPQHF,-,TRBV10-1,-,TRBJ1-5
TGTGCCAGTAGTATACTCCCTCTTCGATCACCCCTCCACTTT,CASSILPLRSPLHF,-,TRBV19,-,TRBJ1-6
TGTGCCAGCTCATCCCGGGACAATTCCTTCTATGGCTACACCTTC,CASSSRDNSFYGYTF,-,TRBV18,-,TRBJ1-2
TGTGCCAGCATGTCAGGGGGTAATAATGAAAAACTGTTTTTT,CASMSGGNNEKLFF,TRBD1,TRBV27,-,TRBJ1-4
TGCGCCAGCAGCTTCCCGGACAGGCGGACTGAAGCTTTCTTT,CASSFPDRRTEAFF,TRBD1,TRBV5-1,-,TRBJ1-1
TGTGCCAGCAGCCAAGAAGGGACCGGGGAGCTGTTTTTT,CASSQEGTGELFF,-,TRBV3-1/TRBV3-2,-,TRBJ2-2
TGTGCCAGCAGTCGGTCAGGGCGAAACTATGGCTACACCTTC,CASSRSGRNYGYTF,-,TRBV27,once,TRBJ1-2
TGTGCCAGTTCCGGGACAGGGGAATCACCCCTCCACTTT,CASSGTGESPLHF,TRBD1,TRBV19,few,TRBJ1-6
TGTGCCAGCAGCCAAGACGTGGGGGGACGGAATCAGCCCCAGCATTTT,CASSQDVGGRNQPQHF,-,TRBV3-1/TRBV3-2,-,TRBJ1-5
TGTGCCAGTAGTATCTACGGTTCCCCGGGAAATGAGCAGTTCTTC,CASSIYGSPGNEQFF,-,TRBV19,-,TRBJ2-1
TGTGCCAGCAGCCCCCTCCCAGGGGCCGCTAATTCACCCCTCCACTTT,CASSPLPGAANSPLHF,-,TRBV5-4,-,TRBJ1-6
TGTGCCAGCAGTGGGCCGCCCGGTGGACAGAGTCAAGAGACCCAGTACTTC,CASSGPPGGQSQETQYF,-,TRBV2,-,TRBJ2-5
TGTGCCAGCAGCCGCCTGGGACCCAAAAACATTCAGTACTTC,CASSRLGPKNIQYF,-,TRBV7-2,-,TRBJ2-4
TGTGCCAGCAGCTTATATTGGGACTCGCTCAATGAGCAGTTCTTC,CASSLYWDSLNEQFF,-,TRBV7-2,-,TRBJ2-1
TGTGCCAGCAGTGAAAGTGGCGCCTACGTAGGTCAGCCCCAGCATTTT,CASSESGAYVGQPQHF,-,TRBV2,-,TRBJ1-5
TGTGCCAGCAGTTACTCGCTGACAGGGACCTATGGCTACACCTTC,CASSYSLTGTYGYTF,TRBD1,TRBV6-2/TRBV6-3,-,TRBJ1-2
TGTGCCAGCAGCCCTAGTCCTAGCGGGAGGGGTACCGGGGAGCTGTTTTTT,CASSPSPSGRGTGELFF,TRBD2,TRBV6-4,-,TRBJ2-2
TGTGCCAGCACTTTCCAGAGCTCTGGGGCCAACGTCCTGACTTTC,CASTFQSSGANVLTF,-,TRBV5-5,-,TRBJ2-6
TGCGCCAGCAGCTGGGGGACACCTTTGACCTACGAGCAGTACTTC,CASSWGTPLTYEQYF,-,TRBV5-1,-,TRBJ2-7
TGCGCCAGCAGCCTCCAAGCGGGCGGGGGGCTCTACAATGAGCAGTTCTTC,CASSLQAGGGLYNEQFF,TRBD2,TRBV5-1,once,TRBJ2-1
TGTGCCAGCAGCTCCGGCGGGGCTGGCAAAGCTTTCTTT,CASSSGGAGKAFF,-,TRBV6-5,-,TRBJ1-1
TGTGCCAGCAGTTACCCCGCTAGCTCTACGCAGTATTTT,CASSYPASSTQYF,-,TRBV6-2/TRBV6-3,once,TRBJ2-3
TGCGCCAGCAGCCAAGATTTCGGCCAGGGAAGGGAATATGGATTATACGAGCAGTACTTC,CASSQDFGQGREYGLYEQYF,-,TRBV4-1,-,TRBJ2-7
TGTGCCAGCCTAGGACAGGAGGACACTGAAGCTTTCTTT,CASLGQEDTEAFF,TRBD1,TRBV2,-,TRBJ1-1
TGTGCCAGCAGCTTACGGGGGCTCAACTCTGGAAACACCATATATTTT,CASSLRGLNSGNTIYF,-,TRBV7-8,-,TRBJ1-3
TGTGCCAGCAGCGTAGCTCCGGGTATTTCTGAAGCTTTCTTT,CASSVAPGISEAFF,-,TRBV9,-,TRBJ1-1
TGTGCCAGCAGCCAACTCGGGGCCACCGGGGAGCTGTTTTTT,CASSQLGATGELFF,-,TRBV14,once,TRBJ2-2
TGTGCCAGCAGCCAAGACAGGTCCTATGGCTACACCTTC,CASSQDRSYGYTF,-,TRBV14,-,TRBJ1-2
TGTGCCAGCAGTGATACTTGGGGGGCTGCCACTGAAGCTTTCTTT,CASSDTWGAATEAFF,-,TRBV6-1,-,TRBJ1-1
TGTGCCAGTAGTGCAGAGAGGGGGCTTGGAAAAGGCTACACCTTC,CASSAERGLGKGYTF,TRBD1,TRBV19,few,TRBJ1-2
TGTGCCAGCAGTTACGGGTCAGGGGTCATGAACACTGAAGCTTTCTTT,CASSYGSGVMNTEAFF,-,TRBV6-5,-,TRBJ1-1
TGTGCCTGGAGTTCTTATCCCCAGGGAAGTGGAAACACCATATATTTT,CAWSSYPQGSGNTIYF,-,TRBV30,few,TRBJ1-3
TGTGCCACCAGCAGAGATCAGGCGGATCAGCCCCAGCATTTT,CATSRDQADQPQHF,-,TRBV15,-,TRBJ1-5
TGTGCCAGCAGCCCGGACGGAAATAGCAATCAGCCCCAGCATTTT,CASSPDGNSNQPQHF,-,TRBV11-2,-,TRBJ1-5
TGTGCCAGCAGCTTAGGAGACCCTACCTGGGAGACCCAGTACTTC,CASSLGDPTWETQYF,-,TRBV7-2,-,TRBJ2-5
TGTGCCAGTAGTATTGAAGGGGTCCAGCCCCAGCATTTT,CASSIEGVQPQHF,-,TRBV19,-,TRBJ1-5
TGCGCCAGCAGCCCTCAAGGCACTTCGGGGACCCAGTACTTC,CASSPQGTSGTQYF,-,TRBV4-3,few,TRBJ2-5
TGTGCCACAAGCGGGAGGGGAAACACAGATACGCAGTATTTT,CATSGRGNTDTQYF,TRBD2,TRBV11-2,-,TRBJ2-3
TGTGCCAGCAGCCGTAGCCTTAGCGGGGGGGCAGAGACCCAGTACTTC,CASSRSLSGGAETQYF,TRBD2,TRBV7-2,-,TRBJ2-5